The clone carrying this T cell receptor beta chain came up many times. Its antigen is as yet unknown. Trimming removed 1 base from V and 1 base from J, with 5 bases in between. The CDR3 is made up of 14 amino acids. Germline lookup yields CDR1 MNHEY and CDR2 SVGEGT. This sample stems from a study of blood T cells in healthy people across ages. Study outcomes and limitations: As age increased, TCR beta diversity per million T cells fell in a roughly linear fashion. The study found more naive CD4+ cells and higher diversity in long-lived than aged donors.

Every donor provided 7.5 to 10 milliliters of peripheral blood. Alongside a J-beta primer mix, a sample-barcoded 5' primer served in a second PCR lasting 7 to 11 cycles. TCRdb re-derived calls from the 5' RACE reads in MiXCR, one entry per CDR3 protein. In the table there are just under 750,000 distinct CDR3 sequences, approximately 21% of which are singletons. The chain employs TRBV6-2 or TRBV6-3 and TRBJ1-5; perhaps TRBD1 as D (5 bases). The receptor comes from a man between 65 and 85 years old in good health. The sample comprised blood. Written as DNA, the CDR3 is TGTGCCAGCAGTTACTGGGACAGCAATCAGCCCCAGCATTTT. It codes for CASSYWDSNQPQHF.